This T cell receptor beta chain originates from a study of blood T cell repertoires in COVID-19. Germline CDR1 LGHDT, CDR2 YNNKEL (reference sequence). The V end lost 4 bases, the J end lost 5 bases, and 11 bases lay between the germline ends. This CDR3 is 13 amino acids long. Method: immunoSEQ multiplex PCR; TCRdb's copy keeps in-frame clones and lacks some. The sample contains fewer than 90,000 clones, almost 85% of which appear only once. The source material was peripheral blood. This receptor was identified in a man aged 50 to 60 with acute or convalescent COVID-19. V gene TRBV3-1 (or the pseudogene TRBV3-2) combines with J gene TRBJ1-1, with a tentative D call TRBD1 (5 bases). The CDR3 DNA sequence: TGTGCCAGCAGCCGACTTGGGGCGACTGAAGCTTTCTTT. It codes for CASSRLGATEAFF.